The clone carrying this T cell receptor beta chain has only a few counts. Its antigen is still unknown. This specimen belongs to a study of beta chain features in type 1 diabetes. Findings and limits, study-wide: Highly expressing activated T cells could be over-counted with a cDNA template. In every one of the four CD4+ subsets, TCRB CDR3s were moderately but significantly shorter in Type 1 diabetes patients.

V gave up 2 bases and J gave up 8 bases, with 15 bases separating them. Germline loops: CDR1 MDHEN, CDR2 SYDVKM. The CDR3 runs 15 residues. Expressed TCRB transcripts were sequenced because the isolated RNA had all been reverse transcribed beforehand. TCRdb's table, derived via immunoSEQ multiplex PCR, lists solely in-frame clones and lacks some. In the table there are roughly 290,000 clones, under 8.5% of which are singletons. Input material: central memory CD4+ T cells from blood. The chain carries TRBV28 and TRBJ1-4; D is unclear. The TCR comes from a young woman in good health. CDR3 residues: CASSLSQAFGEKLFF. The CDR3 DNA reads TGTGCCAGCAGTTTAAGTCAGGCCTTCGGAGAAAAACTGTTTTTT.